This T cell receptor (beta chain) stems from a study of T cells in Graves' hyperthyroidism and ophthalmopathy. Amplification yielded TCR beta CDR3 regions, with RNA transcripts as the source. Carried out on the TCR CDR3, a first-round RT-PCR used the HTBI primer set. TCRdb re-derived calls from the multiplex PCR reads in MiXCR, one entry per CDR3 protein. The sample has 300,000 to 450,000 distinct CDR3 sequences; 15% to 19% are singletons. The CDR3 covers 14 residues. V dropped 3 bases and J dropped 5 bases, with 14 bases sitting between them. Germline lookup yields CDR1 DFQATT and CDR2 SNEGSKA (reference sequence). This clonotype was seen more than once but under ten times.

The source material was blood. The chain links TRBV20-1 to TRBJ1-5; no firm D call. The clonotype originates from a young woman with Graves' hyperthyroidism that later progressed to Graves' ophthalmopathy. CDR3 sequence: CSASGGPSDQPQHF. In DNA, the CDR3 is TGCAGTGCTAGCGGAGGGCCGTCTGATCAGCCCCAGCATTTT.